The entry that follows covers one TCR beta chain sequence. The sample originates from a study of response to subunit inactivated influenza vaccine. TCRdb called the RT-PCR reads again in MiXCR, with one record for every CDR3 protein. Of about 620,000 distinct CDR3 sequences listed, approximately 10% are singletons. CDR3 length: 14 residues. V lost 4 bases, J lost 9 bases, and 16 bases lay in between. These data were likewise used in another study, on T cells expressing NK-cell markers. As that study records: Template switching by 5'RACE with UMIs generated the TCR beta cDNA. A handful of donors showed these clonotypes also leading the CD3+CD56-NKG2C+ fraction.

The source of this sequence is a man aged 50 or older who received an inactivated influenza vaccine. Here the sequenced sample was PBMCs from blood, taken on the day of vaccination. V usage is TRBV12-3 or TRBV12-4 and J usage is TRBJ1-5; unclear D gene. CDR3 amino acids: CASSSPGLDRPQHF. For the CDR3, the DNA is TGTGCCAGCAGTTCCCCGGGATTGGACCGGCCCCAGCATTTT.